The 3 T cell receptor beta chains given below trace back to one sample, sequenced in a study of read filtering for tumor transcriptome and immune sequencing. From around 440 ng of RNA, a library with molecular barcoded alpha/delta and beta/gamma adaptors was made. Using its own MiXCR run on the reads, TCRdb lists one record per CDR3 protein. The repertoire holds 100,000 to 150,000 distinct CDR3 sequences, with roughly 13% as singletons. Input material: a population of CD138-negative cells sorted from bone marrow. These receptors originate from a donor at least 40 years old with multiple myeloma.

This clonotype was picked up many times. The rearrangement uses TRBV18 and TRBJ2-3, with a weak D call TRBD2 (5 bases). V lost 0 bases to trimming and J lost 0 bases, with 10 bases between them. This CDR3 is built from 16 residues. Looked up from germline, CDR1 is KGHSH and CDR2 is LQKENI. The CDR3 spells CASSPPGLSSTDTQYF. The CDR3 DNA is TGTGCCAGCTCACCACCCGGACTTAGCAGCACAGATACGCAGTATTTT.

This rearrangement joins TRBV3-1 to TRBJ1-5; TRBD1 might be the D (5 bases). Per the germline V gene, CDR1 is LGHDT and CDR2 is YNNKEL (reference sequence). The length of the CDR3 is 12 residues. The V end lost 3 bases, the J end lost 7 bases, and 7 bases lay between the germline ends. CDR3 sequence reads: CASSQGGQPQHF. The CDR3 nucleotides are TGTGCCAGCAGCCAGGGGGGACAGCCCCAGCATTTT.

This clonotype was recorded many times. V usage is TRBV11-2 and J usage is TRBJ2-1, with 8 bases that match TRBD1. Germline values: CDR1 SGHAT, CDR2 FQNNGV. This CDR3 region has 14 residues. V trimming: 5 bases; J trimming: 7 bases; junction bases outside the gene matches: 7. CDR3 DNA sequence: TGTGCCAGCAGCCCCCGGACAGGGAGAAATGAGCAGTTCTTC. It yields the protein CASSPRTGRNEQFF.